Listed below are T cell receptor beta chains from one sample, sequenced in a study of liver allograft versus peripheral blood T cells. TCRdb processed the reads anew with MiXCR; each CDR3 protein has one entry. The data show approximately 8,100 distinct CDR3 sequences, about 18% seen once. The receptor source for this set is a human patient who had a liver transplant. Some T cells may originate from the graft donor. Each CDR3 is given with its conserved first and last residue. The D gene is left open where the match is weak. Rows give clone size only sometimes, using once, few, many, or a class for an expanded clone.

V gene: TRBV19; clone size: medium-sized; J gene: TRBJ2-3; D gene: TRBD2; CDR3 DNA: TGTGCCAGTAGCCAAATTAGCGGGAGGGCCTCAGATACGCAGTATTTT; CDR3 protein: CASSQISGRASDTQYF
V gene: TRBV6-5; clone size: medium-sized; J gene: TRBJ2-7; D gene: TRBD1; CDR3 DNA: TGTGCCAGCAGTTATGGACAGGCCGCTTCCGAGCAGTACTTC; CDR3 protein: CASSYGQAASEQYF
V gene: TRBV7-2; clone size: medium-sized; J gene: TRBJ2-5; D gene: .; CDR3 DNA: TGTGCCAGCAGCCGCACGCCCCTACAGGGTAGAGGTGAGACCCAGTACTTC; CDR3 protein: CASSRTPLQGRGETQYF
V gene: TRBV19; clone size: many; J gene: TRBJ2-2; D gene: .; CDR3 DNA: TGTGCCAGTACTCACCTGGGACGTACCGGGGAGCTGTTTTTT; CDR3 protein: CASTHLGRTGELFF
V gene: TRBV5-4; clone size: few; J gene: TRBJ2-7; D gene: .; CDR3 DNA: TGTGCCAGCAGCTCGAAAGGGACGCTTTCCTACGAGCAGTACTTC; CDR3 protein: CASSSKGTLSYEQYF
V gene: TRBV28; clone size: .; J gene: TRBJ2-7; D gene: TRBD1; CDR3 DNA: TGTGCCATAGGGGGTGATAGACAGGGGAAAAACGAGCAGTACTTC; CDR3 protein: CAIGGDRQGKNEQYF
V gene: TRBV30; clone size: many; J gene: TRBJ2-1; D gene: .; CDR3 DNA: TGTGCCTGGACCAAGGACTCCGGCTCCTACAATGAGCAGTTCTTC; CDR3 protein: CAWTKDSGSYNEQFF
V gene: TRBV19; clone size: .; J gene: TRBJ1-2; D gene: .; CDR3 DNA: TGTGCCAGTAGTATAGTTGGAGTTAACTATGGCTACACCTTC; CDR3 protein: CASSIVGVNYGYTF
V gene: TRBV7-9; clone size: medium-sized; J gene: TRBJ1-4; D gene: .; CDR3 DNA: TGTGCCAGCAGCTTAGAGACAGCATTCTCTGAAAAACTGTTTTTT; CDR3 protein: CASSLETAFSEKLFF
V gene: TRBV5-6; clone size: many; J gene: TRBJ1-1; D gene: .; CDR3 DNA: TGTGCCAGCAGCTTGGCAGGGCGGCCCACTGAAGCTTTCTTT; CDR3 protein: CASSLAGRPTEAFF
V gene: TRBV24-1; clone size: .; J gene: TRBJ1-5; D gene: .; CDR3 DNA: TGTGCCACCAGTGAAGACGGGACTAATCAGCCCCAGCATTTT; CDR3 protein: CATSEDGTNQPQHF
V gene: TRBV7-9; clone size: few; J gene: TRBJ2-3; D gene: .; CDR3 DNA: TGTGCCAGCAGCTTAGAAGGCGCAGATACGCAGTATTTT; CDR3 protein: CASSLEGADTQYF
V gene: TRBV5-6; clone size: medium-sized; J gene: TRBJ2-7; D gene: TRBD2; CDR3 DNA: TGTGCCAGCTCTTTAGCGGGCCTAACCTACGAGCAGTACTTC; CDR3 protein: CASSLAGLTYEQYF
V gene: TRBV11-2; clone size: .; J gene: TRBJ1-1; D gene: .; CDR3 DNA: TGTGCCAGCAGCTTAGTAGGGAGGGACACTGAAGCTTTCTTT; CDR3 protein: CASSLVGRDTEAFF
V gene: TRBV20-1; clone size: .; J gene: TRBJ1-1; D gene: .; CDR3 DNA: TGCAGTGCTAGAGATGAGGGCGGTCGAGGCACTGAAGCTTTCTTT; CDR3 protein: CSARDEGGRGTEAFF
V gene: TRBV30; clone size: medium-sized; J gene: TRBJ2-1; D gene: TRBD1; CDR3 DNA: TGTGCCTGGAGTGAAACGTTCCGGGACAGGGTAATTTTCGAGCAGTTCTTC; CDR3 protein: CAWSETFRDRVIFEQFF
V gene: TRBV14; clone size: medium-sized; J gene: TRBJ1-1; D gene: TRBD1; CDR3 DNA: TGTGCCAGCAGCCAAGGACAGGGGAGACAAAGATTT; CDR3 protein: CASSQGQGRQRF
V gene: TRBV12-3/TRBV12-4; clone size: few; J gene: TRBJ1-2; D gene: .; CDR3 DNA: TGTGCCAGCAGTTTAGGCACAGGGTATGGCTACACCTTC; CDR3 protein: CASSLGTGYGYTF
V gene: TRBV30; clone size: many; J gene: TRBJ1-6; D gene: TRBD1; CDR3 DNA: TGTGCCTGGAGTGGGACAGGAGGGAATTCACCCCTCCACTTT; CDR3 protein: CAWSGTGGNSPLHF
V gene: TRBV6-2/TRBV6-3; clone size: medium-sized; J gene: TRBJ2-1; D gene: TRBD2; CDR3 DNA: TGTGCCAGCAGTTGGGCGGGGGGGACTAACAATGAGCAGTTCTTC; CDR3 protein: CASSWAGGTNNEQFF